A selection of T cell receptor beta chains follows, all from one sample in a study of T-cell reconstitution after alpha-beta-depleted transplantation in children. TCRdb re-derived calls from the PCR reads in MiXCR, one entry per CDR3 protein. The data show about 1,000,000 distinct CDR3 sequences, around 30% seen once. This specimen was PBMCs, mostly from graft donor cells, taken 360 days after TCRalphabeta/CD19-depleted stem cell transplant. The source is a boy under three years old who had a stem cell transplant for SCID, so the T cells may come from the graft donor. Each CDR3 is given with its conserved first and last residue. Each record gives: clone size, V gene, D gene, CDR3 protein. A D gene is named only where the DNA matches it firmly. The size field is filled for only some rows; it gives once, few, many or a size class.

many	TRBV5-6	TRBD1	CASSLPGTGNTEAFF
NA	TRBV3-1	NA	CASSQLAGANVLTF
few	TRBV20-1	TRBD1	CSARDPGQGAHEQYF
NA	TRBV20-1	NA	CSANPSGSSYNEQFF
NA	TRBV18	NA	CASSQIVQNTEAFF
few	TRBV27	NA	CASTRLPSYNEQFF
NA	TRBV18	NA	CASSPIPTNEKLFF
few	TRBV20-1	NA	CSARDGGFGYSTNEQYF
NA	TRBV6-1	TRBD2	CASRSGLAGPRFYNEQFF
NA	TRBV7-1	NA	CASSHVGQETQYF
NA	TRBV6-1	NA	CASSLGAQGSYEQYF
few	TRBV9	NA	CASSVDRPPNEQFF
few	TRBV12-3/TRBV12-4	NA	CASGDRFRTEAFF
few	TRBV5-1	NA	CASSSGPPYNEQFF
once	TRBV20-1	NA	CSATTSRGLYEQYF
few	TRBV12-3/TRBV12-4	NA	CASMVGDKPTDTQYF
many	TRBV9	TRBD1	CASSPRDRAWTGELFF
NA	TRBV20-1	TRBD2	CSASPRPRGAVDTQYF
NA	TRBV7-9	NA	CASTLYPTGANSYEQYF
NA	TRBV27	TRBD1	CASSFRKTGAGQPQHF
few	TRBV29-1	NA	CSVDGKVGDEQFF
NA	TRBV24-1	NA	CATRTEGPWHRSTCEQYF
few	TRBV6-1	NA	CASSGAQGWAGNTIYF
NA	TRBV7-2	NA	CASSFVGGAGKLFF
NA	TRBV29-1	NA	CSVVGRLAETQYF
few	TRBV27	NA	CASSLYQGPKQFF
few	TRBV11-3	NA	CASSLVGDGVGPDNEQFF
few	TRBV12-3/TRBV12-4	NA	CASTFRSSYNEQFF
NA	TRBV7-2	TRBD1	CASSSRDRGHYEQYF
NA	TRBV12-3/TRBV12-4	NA	CASSTWASGNTIYF
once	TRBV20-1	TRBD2	CSASAFGGRTYNEQFF
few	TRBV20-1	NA	CSASSRLSGNTIYF
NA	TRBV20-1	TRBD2	CSARGRRGGGAGQFF
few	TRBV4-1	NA	CASSQDIPGTPGDEQFF
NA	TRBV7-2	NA	CASSLARSSYTGELFF
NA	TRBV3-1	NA	CTSSQVLETEAFF
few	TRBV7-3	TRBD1	CASSSGQVTGELFF